This T cell receptor (beta chain) was captured in a study of cytotoxic CD8 clonotypes in ibrutinib-treated CLL. Overall study results and limits: Clonality, elevated at ibrutinib response, dropped back toward baseline at progression.

The germline gives CDR1 SGHVS, CDR2 FQNEAQ. Trimming stripped 6 bases from V and 5 bases from J, with 11 bases between. The CDR3 covers 12 residues. Cryopreserved PBMCs were the source of approximately 2 micrograms of genomic DNA, which went to TCR beta libraries. Using immunoSEQ multiplex PCR, the repertoire was profiled, and TCRdb retains in-frame clones only, with some absent. The sample records 300,000 to 400,000 clones, approximately 67% being singletons. About this clone itself: Antigen unknown.

The chain uses TRBV7-8 and TRBJ2-7; D ambiguous. Sequencing used PBMCs, obtained after 36 months of ibrutinib treatment. This TCR was recovered from a human donor with chronic lymphocytic leukemia. In DNA, the CDR3 is TGTGCCAGCAGATTGACCAACCACGAGCAGTACTTC. Translation: CASRLTNHEQYF.